The 16 T cell receptor beta chains below all came from one sample that was sequenced in a study of T cell responses to AZD1222 COVID-19 vaccine. Produced via immunoSEQ multiplex PCR; TCRdb's table is partial and in-frame only. The sample has 180,000 or so clones; around nine tenths are singletons. The sample was peripheral blood, taken 28 days after the second AZD1222 dose. The receptor source for this set is an adult who received the AZD1222 COVID-19 vaccine.

This chain links TRBV7-2 with TRBJ1-2, with TRBD1 as a possible D gene (6 bases). The V end lost 0 bases, the J end lost 2 bases, and 10 bases lay between the germline ends. The CDR3 loop spans 15 amino acids. Germline V gives CDR1 SGHTA, CDR2 FQGNSA. The DNA for the CDR3 is TGTGCCAGCAGCTTAGCGACCCAGGGGAACTATGGCTACACCTTC. Protein sequence: CASSLATQGNYGYTF.

The J gene is TRBJ1-5, the V gene TRBV7-6, with D possibly TRBD1 on 5 matching bases. The V and J ends lost 5 bases and 4 bases respectively, with 15 bases between them. This CDR3 comprises 15 residues. In germline, CDR1 is SGHVS, CDR2 FNYEAQ. The CDR3: CASSESRRQNQPQHF. As DNA, the CDR3 is TGTGCCAGCAGCGAGTCCAGAAGACAGAATCAGCCCCAGCATTTT.

This chain links TRBV19 with TRBJ1-4, with D possibly matching TRBD1 (6 bases). Trimming stripped 5 bases from V and 8 bases from J, with 21 bases between. Germline CDR1 reads LNHDA; CDR2 reads SQIVND (reference sequence). The CDR3 is 16 amino acids. Here the CDR3 DNA reads TGTGCCAGTAGTTCTTGGACAGAGCGTGCAAGGGAAAAACTGTTTTTT. Its translation: CASSSWTERAREKLFF.

The chain has TRBV9 and TRBJ1-1; D remains unclear. Per germline, CDR1 SGDLS and CDR2 YYNGEE. V was trimmed by 1 base and J by 3 bases, leaving 13 bases between them. This CDR3 contains 15 residues. The CDR3, as DNA: TGTGCCAGCAGCGTACTAGCCGACATGGACACTGAAGCTTTCTTT. This codes for CASSVLADMDTEAFF.

This clone was recorded only once. The V gene is TRBV5-4, the J gene TRBJ2-1; D perhaps matches TRBD1 (5 bases). Trimming cost V 4 bases and J 10 bases, with 9 bases left between them. The CDR3 covers 11 residues. The V gene's germline CDR1 is SGHNT and CDR2 YYREEE (reference sequence). The CDR3 bases are TGTGCCAGCAGCACCCAGGGAGAGCAGTTCTTC. This translates into CASSTQGEQFF. Combining the CDR3 with reference TRBV5-4 and TRBJ2-1 gives the whole variable domain ETGVTQSPTHLIKTRGQQVTLRCSSQSGHNTVSWYQQALGQGPQFIFQYYREEENGRGNFPPRFSGLQFPNYSSELNVNALELDDSALYLCASSTQGEQFFGPGTRLTVL.

The gene calls are TRBV3-1 (or the pseudogene TRBV3-2) and TRBJ2-1; 9 nucleotides agree with TRBD2. After removal of 1 base from V and 2 bases from J, the junction contained 3 bases not matched to a gene. The CDR3 covers 16 residues. CDR1 is LGHDT, CDR2 YNNKEL, per germline (reference sequence). The DNA for the CDR3 is TGTGCCAGCAGCCAAGGACTAGCGGACACCTACAATGAGCAGTTCTTC. This translates into CASSQGLADTYNEQFF.

The chain links TRBV20-1 to TRBJ1-6; no firm D call. Germline V lookup: CDR1 DFQATT, CDR2 SNEGSKA (reference sequence). The CDR3 consists of 11 residues. The CDR3 is CSTTDNSPLHF. The CDR3 DNA sequence: TGCAGCACAACGGATAATTCACCCCTCCACTTT.

The rearrangement joins TRBV19 to TRBJ1-1; 7 bases align to TRBD1. The CDR3 runs 15 residues. CDR1 and CDR2 from the germline V gene are LNHDA and SQIVND (reference sequence). Trimming at V came to 5 bases and at J to 1 base, leaving 7 bases not matched to a gene. CDR3 in amino acids: CASSPRQGTNTEAFF. The CDR3 DNA sequence: TGTGCCAGTAGTCCCCGACAGGGAACGAACACTGAAGCTTTCTTT.

This clone is medium-sized within its sample. The same CDR3 arises from other DNA sequences in this sample as well. The rearrangement uses TRBV2 and TRBJ1-4; D unclear. The CDR3 consists of 14 residues. With 3 bases removed from V and 0 bases from J, the gap between germline ends came to 5 bases. Germline V gives CDR1 SNHLY, CDR2 FYNNEI. The CDR3: CASSDSATNEKLFF. The CDR3, as DNA: TGTGCCAGCAGTGACTCCGCAACTAATGAAAAACTGTTTTTT.

The chain recombines TRBV4-1 with TRBJ2-3, with D maybe TRBD1 (5 bases). Trimming shortened V by 6 bases and J by 2 bases, and 15 bases separated the two germline ends. CDR1 MGHRA and CDR2 YSYEKL come from the germline V gene. The CDR3 runs to 15 residues. CDR3 region: CASRLVGQPTDTQYF. Here the CDR3 DNA reads TGCGCCAGCAGGCTGGTGGGGCAGCCCACAGATACGCAGTATTTT.

CDR3 protein: CASCFGETYEQYF. CDR3 bases: TGTGCCAGCTGCTTCGGGGAGACGTACGAGCAGTACTTC. This sequence joins TRBV12-3 or TRBV12-4 and TRBJ2-7; a possible D gene is TRBD2 (5 bases). The CDR3 runs 13 residues. The V gene lost 8 bases and the J gene lost 4 bases, with 15 bases spanning the gap.

The chain is built from TRBV5-1 and TRBJ2-7; D not resolved. V was trimmed by 4 bases and J by 2 bases, leaving 7 bases between them. The germline V gene has CDR1 SGHRS and CDR2 YFSETQ. CDR3 length equals 12 residues. CDR3: CASSPDTYEQYF. DNA of the CDR3: TGCGCCAGCAGCCCAGACACCTACGAGCAGTACTTC.

This clone appeared once. V and J are TRBV15 and TRBJ2-1; TRBD2 matches at 12 bases. Looked up from germline, CDR1 is LNHNV and CDR2 is YYDKDF (reference sequence). J was trimmed by 7 bases and V by 0 bases; bases with no gene match: 7. CDR3 length equals 17 residues. The chain's CDR3 is CATSRDVASGRGNEQFF. CDR3 sequence (DNA): TGTGCCACCAGCAGAGATGTGGCTAGCGGGAGGGGAAATGAGCAGTTCTTC.

The rearrangement joins TRBV2 to TRBJ2-1, with D possibly matching TRBD1 (5 bases). Trimming removed 7 bases at V and 6 bases at J, with 19 bases between. This CDR3 contains 15 residues. Looked up from germline, CDR1 is SNHLY and CDR2 is FYNNEI. For the CDR3, the DNA is TGTGCCAGCAAGCTACAGGCAACTATAATCAATGAGCAGTTCTTC. This encodes CASKLQATIINEQFF.

The chain recombines TRBV7-9 with TRBJ2-2; a possible D gene is TRBD2 (6 bases). The CDR3 contains 15 residues. V shed 3 bases and J shed 4 bases, with 12 bases lying between them. Germline CDR1 SEHNR, CDR2 FQNEAQ (reference sequence). CDR3 bases: TGTGCCAGCAGCTTGCGGCAGGGAGGCACCGGGGAGCTGTTTTTT. Amino acid sequence: CASSLRQGGTGELFF.

The V gene is TRBV19, the J gene TRBJ1-2, with a tentative D call TRBD1 (5 bases). Germline V lookup: CDR1 LNHDA, CDR2 SQIVND (reference sequence). The V and J ends lost 4 bases and 7 bases respectively, with 10 bases between them. The CDR3 covers 12 residues. CDR3 DNA: TGTGCCAGTAGTAGAGGGGTTGGTGGCTACACCTTC. Its protein is CASSRGVGGYTF.